The 8 T cell receptor beta chains reported below all come from one sample, sequenced in a study of shared clonotypes between healthy human individuals. Sequencing used immunoSEQ multiplex PCR; TCRdb keeps in-frame clones, though not all of them. The sample records around 510,000 clones, around three quarters being singletons. Source material: PBMCs. These receptors all come from a middle-aged woman in good health. Some clones in this sample may be carry-over from other donors' samples.

The rearrangement links TRBV18 to TRBJ1-1, with D possibly being TRBD1 (5 bases). The CDR3 extends over 16 amino acids. Trimming left V 5 bases short and J 5 bases short, with 21 bases between. Germline V gene lookup returns CDR1 KGHSH and CDR2 LQKENI. As DNA, the CDR3 is TGTGCCAGCTCAGGGGGACTTCCGGAACGGGGTACTGAAGCTTTCTTT. Protein product: CASSGGLPERGTEAFF.

The CDR3 is CASSTPRLSGANVLTF. In DNA form, the CDR3 reads TGTGCCAGTAGTACCCCCCGGCTCTCTGGGGCCAACGTCCTGACTTTC. The chain employs TRBV19 and TRBJ2-6; D call uncertain. The germline V gene encodes CDR1 LNHDA and CDR2 SQIVND (reference sequence). The CDR3 has 16 amino acids. V dropped 4 bases and J dropped 0 bases, with 10 bases sitting between them. Combining the CDR3 with reference TRBV19 and TRBJ2-6 gives the whole variable domain DGGITQSPKYLFRKEGQNVTLSCEQNLNHDAMYWYRQDPGQGLRLIYYSQIVNDFQKGDIAEGYSVSREKKESFPLTVTSAQKNPTAFYLCASSTPRLSGANVLTFGAGSRLTVL.

The chain uses TRBV28 and TRBJ2-7, with D possibly called TRBD1 or TRBD2 (6 bases each). The CDR3 runs 16 residues. Germline CDR1 MDHEN, CDR2 SYDVKM. V shed 6 bases and J shed 4 bases, with 22 bases lying between them. In DNA form, the CDR3 reads TGTGCCAGCAGCCCCGGGGGCGGGCCAGTGACTTACGAGCAGTACTTC. Its protein product is CASSPGGGPVTYEQYF. The full variable domain, completed using reference TRBV28 and TRBJ2-7, is DVKVTQSSRYLVKRTGEKVFLECVQDMDHENMFWYRQDPGLGLRLIYFSYDVKMKEKGDIPEGYSVSREKKERFSLILESASTNQTSMYLCASSPGGGPVTYEQYFGPGTRLTVT.

The DNA for the CDR3 is TGTGCCAGCAGCTTAGGGGTGCCCGGCGGCGGGAGGGCCAATCGATACGAGCAGTTCTTC. Its protein product is CASSLGVPGGGRANRYEQFF. The chain recombines TRBV7-3 with TRBJ2-1; TRBD2 matches 9 bases. Germline CDR1 SGHTA, CDR2 FQGTGA. The CDR3 spans 20 residues. V shed 2 bases, J shed 10 bases, and the junction held 24 bases outside the gene matches. The entire variable domain, with the rest obtained from reference TRBV7-3 and TRBJ2-1, is as follows: GAGVSQTPSNKVTEKGKYVELRCDPISGHTALYWYRQSLGQGPEFLIYFQGTGAADDSGLPNDRFFAVRPEGSVSTLKIQRTERGDSAVYLCASSLGVPGGGRANRYEQFFGPGTRLTVL.

The V gene is TRBV25-1, the J gene TRBJ2-7; TRBD2 matches 9 bases. Germline V lookup: CDR1 MGHDK, CDR2 SYGVNS. V was clipped by 6 bases and J by 5 bases; unmatched bases: 8. The CDR3 contains 14 residues. This CDR3 is CASRNSGRADEQYF. CDR3 sequence (DNA): TGTGCCAGCAGAAATAGCGGGAGAGCGGACGAGCAGTACTTC.

This chain joins TRBV10-3 and TRBJ1-2; 8 bases agree with TRBD1. CDR1 and CDR2 from the germline V gene are ENHRY and SYGVKD. This CDR3 is 15 amino acids long. J gave up 0 bases and V 3 bases, and 3 bases lay outside the gene matches. This CDR3 reads CAISDPGQANYGYTF. For the CDR3, the DNA is TGTGCCATCAGTGACCCGGGACAGGCTAACTATGGCTACACCTTC.

In its sample, this clone was seen many times. Additional DNA sequences in this sample encode the identical CDR3. The gene calls are TRBV9 and TRBJ1-5; TRBD1 agrees at 7 bases. The germline V gene has CDR1 SGDLS and CDR2 YYNGEE. This CDR3 is built from 15 residues. V was pared by 0 bases and J by 7 bases, with 7 bases of the junction left unmatched. The CDR3 coding sequence is TGTGCCAGCAGCGTAGAGGGGGCGCGGGGACAGCCCCAGCATTTT. Protein: CASSVEGARGQPQHF.

The J gene is TRBJ2-7, the V gene TRBV19; 7 nucleotides align to TRBD1. With V trimmed by 4 bases and J by 3 bases, 9 bases remained unmatched. Looked up from germline, CDR1 is LNHDA and CDR2 is SQIVND (reference sequence). The CDR3 covers 15 residues. The CDR3 is CASSKGAVAGYEQYF. CDR3 bases: TGTGCCAGTAGTAAGGGGGCCGTCGCAGGCTACGAGCAGTACTTC. Using reference TRBV19 and TRBJ2-7 for the parts outside the CDR3, the full variable domain is DGGITQSPKYLFRKEGQNVTLSCEQNLNHDAMYWYRQDPGQGLRLIYYSQIVNDFQKGDIAEGYSVSREKKESFPLTVTSAQKNPTAFYLCASSKGAVAGYEQYFGPGTRLTVT.